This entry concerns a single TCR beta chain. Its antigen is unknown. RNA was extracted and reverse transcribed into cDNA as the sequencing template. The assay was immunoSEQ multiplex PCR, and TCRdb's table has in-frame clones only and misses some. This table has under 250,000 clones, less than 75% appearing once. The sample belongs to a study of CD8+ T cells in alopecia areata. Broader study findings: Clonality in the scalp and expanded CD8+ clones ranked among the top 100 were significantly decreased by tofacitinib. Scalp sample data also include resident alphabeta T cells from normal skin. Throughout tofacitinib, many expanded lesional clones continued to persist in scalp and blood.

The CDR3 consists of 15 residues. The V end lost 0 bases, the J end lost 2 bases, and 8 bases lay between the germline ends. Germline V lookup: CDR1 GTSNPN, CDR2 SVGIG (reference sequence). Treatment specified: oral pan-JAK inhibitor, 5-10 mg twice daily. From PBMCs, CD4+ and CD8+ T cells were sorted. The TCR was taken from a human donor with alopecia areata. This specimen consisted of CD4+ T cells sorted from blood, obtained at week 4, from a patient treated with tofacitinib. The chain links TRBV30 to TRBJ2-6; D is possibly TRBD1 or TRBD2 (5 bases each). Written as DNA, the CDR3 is TGTGCCTGGAGTGTTGGGACCCCTGGGGCCAACGTCCTGACTTTC. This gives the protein CAWSVGTPGANVLTF. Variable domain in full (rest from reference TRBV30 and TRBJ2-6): SQTIHQWPATLVQPVGSPLSLECTVEGTSNPNLYWYRQAAGRGLQLLFYSVGIGQISSEVPQNLSASRPQDRQFILSSKKLLLSDSGFYLCAWSVGTPGANVLTFGAGSRLTVL.